Presented here are 10 T cell receptor beta chains from one specimen sequenced in a study of T cells in Graves' hyperthyroidism and ophthalmopathy. RNA transcripts gave rise to amplified TCR beta CDR3 regions. Initially, a first-round RT-PCR of the TCR CDR3 employed the HTBI primer set. Via MiXCR, TCRdb re-called the multiplex PCR reads, giving one row per CDR3 protein. The table records hundreds of thousands of distinct CDR3 sequences, approximately 20% of them present only once. Sequencing input: blood. The source is a man aged 35 to 55 with Graves' ophthalmopathy.

This clonotype was recorded many times. The V gene is TRBV2, the J gene TRBJ1-1; the D is unclear. Germline V gives CDR1 SNHLY, CDR2 FYNNEI. Between the trimmed V and J ends, which lost 6 bases and 0 bases, there was a span of 11 bases. The CDR3 sequence is 14 residues long. CDR3 region: CASRGGRLNTEAFF. The CDR3 region has the DNA TGTGCCAGCAGGGGAGGGAGATTGAACACTGAAGCTTTCTTT.

The sample holds many counts of this clonotype. This chain joins TRBV2 and TRBJ2-7; a weak D match, TRBD1 (6 bases). The V end was cut by 7 bases, the J end by 2 bases, with 15 bases between. The length of the CDR3 is 14 residues. Germline-derived CDR1 and CDR2 are SNHLY and FYNNEI. CDR3 in DNA: TGTGCCAGCATCCCACAGGGTACGGCCTACGAGCAGTACTTC. Protein sequence: CASIPQGTAYEQYF.

This clonotype was found many times. The J gene is TRBJ1-6, the V gene TRBV20-1, with 8 bases identical to TRBD1. The CDR3 covers 14 residues. The germline gives CDR1 DFQATT, CDR2 SNEGSKA (reference sequence). V trimming: 4 bases; J trimming: 8 bases; junction bases outside the gene matches: 7. The CDR3 DNA reads TGCAGTGCTACCCGACAGGGGAAAGATTCACCCCTCCACTTT. Translated: CSATRQGKDSPLHF.

This clonotype was counted only a few times. The V call is TRBV13, the J call TRBJ2-2, with TRBD1 matching over 7 bases. The V gene end was trimmed by 9 bases and the J gene end by 1 base; junction bases not matched to a gene: 2. Germline CDR1 PRHDT, CDR2 FYEKMQ (reference sequence). This CDR3 has 13 amino acids. The CDR3 spells CASGQVNTGELFF. The CDR3 nucleotides are TGTGCCAGTGGACAGGTGAACACCGGGGAGCTGTTTTTT.

V is TRBV5-4 and J is TRBJ2-5, with TRBD2 identical over 8 bases. Germline lookup yields CDR1 SGHNT and CDR2 YYREEE (reference sequence). The CDR3 sequence is 15 residues long. Trimming at V came to 3 bases and at J to 6 bases, leaving 10 bases not matched to a gene. The CDR3 spells CASSSAGGGIKTQYF. The CDR3 DNA is TGTGCCAGCAGCTCGGCGGGCGGGGGGATTAAGACCCAGTACTTC.

This clonotype was seen a few times. CDR3 in amino acids: CATERAGGSHTQYF. The CDR3 region has the DNA TGTGCCACCGAGAGGGCGGGAGGGTCGCATACGCAGTATTTT. This chain links TRBV28 with TRBJ2-3; TRBD2 matches 9 bases. The germline gives CDR1 MDHEN, CDR2 SYDVKM. Trimming removed 10 bases from V and 7 bases from J; junction bases left unmatched: 12. This CDR3 has 14 amino acids.

The CDR3 reads CASRTHGDTQYF. CDR3 bases: TGTGCCAGCAGGACCCACGGGGATACGCAGTATTTT. The chain carries TRBV27 and TRBJ2-3; D not resolved. Trimming pared 6 bases from V and 6 bases from J, leaving 10 bases between. The CDR3 covers 12 residues. The germline gives CDR1 MNHEY, CDR2 SMNVEV (reference sequence).

This clonotype was counted many times. The chain couples TRBV28 to TRBJ2-7; D tentatively reads TRBD1 or TRBD2 (5 bases each). This CDR3 contains 14 residues. Trimming stripped 4 bases from V and 4 bases from J, with 14 bases between. Germline CDR1 MDHEN, CDR2 SYDVKM. CDR3 sequence reads: CASSSGTLLYEQYF. The CDR3 DNA sequence: TGTGCCAGCAGTTCCGGGACCTTACTGTACGAGCAGTACTTC.

At least ten counts were recorded for this clonotype. The rearrangement joins TRBV20-1 to TRBJ2-7; no clear D gene. Germline-derived CDR1 and CDR2 are DFQATT and SNEGSKA (reference sequence). Trimming stripped 0 bases from V and 2 bases from J, with 14 bases between. CDR3 length: 15 amino acids. CDR3 coding DNA: TGCAGTGCTAGAGATCTCGGTAGGCTGACCTACGAGCAGTACTTC. It yields the protein CSARDLGRLTYEQYF.

Many counts were recorded for this clonotype. The V and J genes are TRBV28 and TRBJ2-7, with TRBD1 identical over 7 bases. Trimming took 8 bases from V and 2 from J; bases not matched to a gene: 6. The germline gives CDR1 MDHEN, CDR2 SYDVKM. The CDR3 sequence is 13 residues long. The CDR3 reads CASQDRSAYEQYF. Here the CDR3 DNA reads TGTGCCAGCCAGGACAGGTCCGCCTACGAGCAGTACTTC. Together with reference TRBV28 and TRBJ2-7, the CDR3 gives the full variable domain: DVKVTQSSRYLVKRTGEKVFLECVQDMDHENMFWYRQDPGLGLRLIYFSYDVKMKEKGDIPEGYSVSREKKERFSLILESASTNQTSMYLCASQDRSAYEQYFGPGTRLTVT.